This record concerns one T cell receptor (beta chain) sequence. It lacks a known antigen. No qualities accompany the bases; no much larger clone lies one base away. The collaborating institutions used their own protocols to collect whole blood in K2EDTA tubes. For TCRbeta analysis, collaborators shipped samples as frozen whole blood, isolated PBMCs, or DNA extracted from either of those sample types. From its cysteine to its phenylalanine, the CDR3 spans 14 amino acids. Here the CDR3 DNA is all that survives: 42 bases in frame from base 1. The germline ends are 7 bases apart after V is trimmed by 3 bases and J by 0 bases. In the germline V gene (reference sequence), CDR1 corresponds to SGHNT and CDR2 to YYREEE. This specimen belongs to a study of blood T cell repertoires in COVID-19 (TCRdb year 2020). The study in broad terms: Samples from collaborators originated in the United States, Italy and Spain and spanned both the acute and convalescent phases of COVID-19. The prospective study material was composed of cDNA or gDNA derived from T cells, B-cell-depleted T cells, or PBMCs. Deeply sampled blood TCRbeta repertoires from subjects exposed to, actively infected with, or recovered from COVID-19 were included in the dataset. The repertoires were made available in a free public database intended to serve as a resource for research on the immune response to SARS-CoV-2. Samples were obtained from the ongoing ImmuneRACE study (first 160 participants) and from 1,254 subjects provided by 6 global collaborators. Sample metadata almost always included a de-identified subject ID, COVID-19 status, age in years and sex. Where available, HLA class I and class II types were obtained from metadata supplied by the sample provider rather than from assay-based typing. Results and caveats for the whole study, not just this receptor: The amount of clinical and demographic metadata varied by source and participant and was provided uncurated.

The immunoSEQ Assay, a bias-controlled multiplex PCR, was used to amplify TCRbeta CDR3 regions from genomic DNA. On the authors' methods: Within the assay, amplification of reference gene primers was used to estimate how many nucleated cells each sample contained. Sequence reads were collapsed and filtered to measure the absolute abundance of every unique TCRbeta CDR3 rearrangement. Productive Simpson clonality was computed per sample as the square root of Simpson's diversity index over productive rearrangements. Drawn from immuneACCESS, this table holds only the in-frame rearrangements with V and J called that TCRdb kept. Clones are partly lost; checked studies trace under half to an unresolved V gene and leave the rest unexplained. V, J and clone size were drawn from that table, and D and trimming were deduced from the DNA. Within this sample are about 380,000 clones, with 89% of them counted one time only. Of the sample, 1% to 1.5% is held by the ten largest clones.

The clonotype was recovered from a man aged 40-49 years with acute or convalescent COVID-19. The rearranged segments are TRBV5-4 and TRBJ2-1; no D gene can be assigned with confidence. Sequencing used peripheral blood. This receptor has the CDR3 CASSSPSSYNEQFF. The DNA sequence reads TGTGCCAGCAGCTCCCCGAGCTCCTACAATGAGCAGTTCTTC.